This T cell receptor beta chain originates from a study of shared clonotypes between healthy human individuals. An even split of each subset's genomic DNA across several immunoSEQ plates was performed. Some clones are missing from TCRdb's copy, which holds only in-frame ones; the method was immunoSEQ multiplex PCR. The sample consists of roughly 680,000 clones, about two thirds of them appearing once. V dropped 4 bases and J dropped 4 bases, with 21 bases sitting between them. This CDR3 has 16 amino acids. The germline V gene has CDR1 SGHRS and CDR2 YFSETQ. The chain carries TRBV5-1 and TRBJ2-7; the D gene is possibly TRBD1 (5 bases). Sequenced material: memory CD4+ T cells sorted from blood. Indicated subset: CD45RA-negative fraction. The receptor comes from a woman aged 25-40 years in good health. Here the CDR3 DNA reads TGCGCCAGCAGCCCAGGAATGGGGCAGGGATTTTACGAGCAGTACTTC. As protein: CASSPGMGQGFYEQYF. Full variable domain (remainder filled in from reference TRBV5-1 and TRBJ2-7): KAGVTQTPRYLIKTRGQQVTLSCSPISGHRSVSWYQQTPGQGLQFLFEYFSETQRNKGNFPGRFSGRQFSNSRSEMNVSTLELGDSALYLCASSPGMGQGFYEQYFGPGTRLTVT.